A single sample gave rise to the 7 T cell receptor beta chains below, sequenced in a study of blood T cell repertoires in COVID-19. This table comes from immunoSEQ multiplex PCR, and its TCRdb copy is limited to in-frame clones, with some not included. This table holds about 150,000 clones, over 70% found once. Material for sequencing was peripheral blood. All receptors derive from a man aged 55 to 69 with acute or convalescent COVID-19.

This sequence joins TRBV7-3 and TRBJ2-1; 7 nucleotides match TRBD1. The CDR3 totals 15 residues. J gave up 7 bases and V 8 bases, and 14 bases lay outside the gene matches. Germline V gives CDR1 SGHTA, CDR2 FQGTGA. The CDR3 sequence is CASSRRPTGENEQFF. The CDR3 DNA reads as TGTGCCAGCTCCCGAAGGCCTACAGGGGAAAATGAGCAGTTCTTC.

The chain carries TRBV5-1 and TRBJ2-1, with TRBD2 matching 8 bases. There are 14 residues in the CDR3. The J segment lost 6 bases and the V segment lost 2 bases, leaving 4 bases of the junction unmatched. Germline V gives CDR1 SGHRS, CDR2 YFSETQ. CDR3 in DNA: TGCGCCAGCAGCTTAAGCGGGAGAGCCAATGAGCAGTTCTTC. Protein: CASSLSGRANEQFF.

This clone came up a few times. The V and J genes are TRBV19 and TRBJ2-3; TRBD1 agrees at 9 bases. Germline V gene sequence: CDR1 LNHDA, CDR2 SQIVND (reference sequence). The CDR3 runs to 13 residues. Unmatched junction bases numbered 12, after V lost 5 bases and J lost 15 bases. As DNA, the CDR3 is TGTGCCAGTAGTCCCGGCTCCGGGACAGGGCCCTATTTT. It is translated as CASSPGSGTGPYF.

The genes are TRBV9 and TRBJ1-3; D gene ambiguous. V was shortened by 3 bases and J by 0 bases, with 13 bases between the two germline ends. Germline lookup yields CDR1 SGDLS and CDR2 YYNGEE. The CDR3 has 16 amino acids. In nucleotides, the CDR3 is TGTGCCAGCAGCGCGGTGGGCTCCGGCTCTGGAAACACCATATATTTT. Translating gives CASSAVGSGSGNTIYF.

CDR3 DNA: TGTGCCAGCTCACCAAGACAGGGTCTCCAAGAATGGGGTTTCTTT. Protein: CASSPRQGLQEWGFF. The V call is TRBV18, the J call TRBJ1-1, with 7 bases that match TRBD1. The CDR3 extends over 15 amino acids. Trimming cost V 2 bases and J 13 bases; bases outside gene matches: 16. Germline CDR1 is KGHSH and CDR2 is LQKENI.

The V gene is TRBV7-6, the J gene TRBJ1-3; TRBD1 matches at 8 bases. Germline CDR1 and CDR2: SGHVS and FNYEAQ. Germline trimming cut 1 base from V and 0 bases from J; bases unmatched to any gene: 8. CDR3 length equals 18 residues. The DNA of the CDR3 is TGTGCCAGCAGCTTAGGGATCAATCAGGGGGCCTCTGGAAACACCATATATTTT. It yields the protein CASSLGINQGASGNTIYF.

The CDR3 protein is CASIPGPWANTEAFF. The CDR3 coding sequence is TGTGCCAGTATTCCTGGCCCGTGGGCGAACACTGAAGCTTTCTTT. The rearrangement uses TRBV19 and TRBJ1-1; no clear D gene. Trimming cost V 7 bases and J 1 base, with 16 bases left between them. The germline CDR1 and CDR2 sequences are LNHDA and SQIVND (reference sequence). The CDR3 covers 15 residues.